This T cell receptor (beta chain) was identified during a study of blood T cell repertoires in COVID-19. The wider study: The United States, Italy and Spain were the sources of the acute and convalescent COVID-19 samples.

As originally analysed: Amplification from reference gene primers served as the basis for estimated nucleated cell counts. Measured with immunoSEQ multiplex PCR; TCRdb has only the in-frame clones, and not every one. V, J and clone size reflect that table, while D and trimming were determined from the DNA. The table records around 360,000 clones, more than 75% of them present only once. Seattle's enrolled individuals joined amid active infection and were then monitored longitudinally. V shed 0 bases and J shed 7 bases, with 14 bases lying between them. The CDR3 is made up of 14 amino acids. In germline, CDR1 is SGHRS, CDR2 YFSETQ.

Sequencing was carried out using peripheral blood. The receptor was isolated from a woman aged 25 to 39 with COVID-19, enrolled during active disease. The rearrangement links TRBV5-1 to TRBJ2-7, with D perhaps TRBD2 (6 bases). The DNA of the CDR3 is TGCGCCAGCAGCTTGGAGGTGGGGCGGGGAGAGCAGTACTTC. The encoded protein is CASSLEVGRGEQYF.